The clone carrying this T cell receptor beta chain occurred a few times. The junction departs from germline at one end; a sequencing error may be responsible. The source of the sample is a study of T cell responses to AZD1222 COVID-19 vaccine. The CDR3 has 14 residues. The germline gives CDR1 LNHDA, CDR2 SQIVND (reference sequence). Assay: immunoSEQ multiplex PCR; the TCRdb copy retains only in-frame clones and omits some. The data hold about 130,000 clones, with about nine tenths observed a single time. The specimen was peripheral blood, collected 28 days after the second AZD1222 dose. This clonotype originated in an adult who received the AZD1222 COVID-19 vaccine. This chain connects TRBV19 to TRBJ1-5, with D possibly TRBD1 on 5 matching bases. The CDR3 DNA reads TGTGCTAGTAGGTTTCGGGGGGGCAATCAGCCCCAGCATTTT. It yields the protein CASRFRGGNQPQHF.